This TCR beta chain was documented in a study of blood T cells in healthy people across ages. A second PCR, run for roughly 7 to 11 cycles, used a sample-barcoded 5' primer plus a J-beta primer mix. In TCRdb, the 5' RACE reads were re-called with MiXCR into one record per CDR3 protein. The table has more than 800,000 distinct CDR3 sequences, around 26% seen once; the top ten hold 17%. V lost 3 bases and J lost 4, with 12 bases in between. Germline assignment: CDR1 KGHSH and CDR2 LQKENI. The CDR3 spans 15 residues. The specimen was blood. The chain combines TRBV18 with TRBJ1-4; the D gene is possibly TRBD1 (5 bases). The clonotype comes from an elderly woman in good health. The CDR3 loop reads CASSPVAGNNEKLFF. CDR3 sequence (DNA): TGTGCCAGCTCACCTGTGGCAGGGAATAATGAAAAACTGTTTTTT.